This T cell receptor (beta chain) derives from a study of T cell changes during pregnancy in multiple sclerosis. The CDR3 sequence is 12 residues long. The germline CDR1 and CDR2 sequences are SNHLY and FYNNEI. Between the trimmed V and J ends, which lost 5 bases and 2 bases, there was a span of 6 bases. Only in-frame clones appear in the TCRdb table, and some are missing; sequencing was by immunoSEQ multiplex PCR. This sample has roughly 73,000 clones, with 85% to 95% found just once. The TCR originated in a female donor in good health, enrolled as a control in a pregnancy study. This chain connects TRBV2 to TRBJ1-1; D is undetermined. Sequenced material: peripheral blood, taken in the second trimester of pregnancy. This CDR3 is CASSTTNTEAFF. CDR3 sequence (DNA): TGTGCCAGCAGTACTACTAACACTGAAGCTTTCTTT.